These 20 T cell receptor beta chains were all obtained from the same sample, sequenced in a study of PD-L1 blockade in urothelial cancer. Only in-frame clones appear in the TCRdb table, and some are missing; sequencing was by immunoSEQ multiplex PCR. The sample shows about 52,000 clones, approximately 72% of them seen only once. Described time point: pretreatment peripheral blood. Sequencing was performed on PBMCs, taken around atezolizumab (anti-PD-L1) treatment. The receptor source for this set is a man in his 70s with urothelial cancer.

The rearrangement links TRBV6-1 to TRBJ2-7, with D possibly being TRBD2 (5 bases). Germline lookup yields CDR1 MNHNS and CDR2 SASEGT. CDR3 length equals 14 residues. Trimming left V 10 bases short and J 2 bases short, with 18 bases between. The CDR3, as DNA: TGTGCCACCAGACCCGGGGTCCCCCCCTACGAGCAGTACTTC. It codes for CATRPGVPPYEQYF.

A few counts support this clone. V and J are TRBV7-2 and TRBJ1-5; D call uncertain. The CDR3 is made up of 14 amino acids. The V end was cut by 5 bases, the J end by 2 bases, with 10 bases between. The germline V gene encodes CDR1 SGHTA and CDR2 FQGNSA. CDR3 sequence (DNA): TGTGCCAGCAGCGGGGAGGCAGGCAATCAGCCCCAGCATTTT. This codes for CASSGEAGNQPQHF.

The J gene is TRBJ2-7, the V gene TRBV6-5, with D tentatively TRBD1 (5 bases). The ends were cut back, 2 bases at V and 4 bases at J, with 9 bases in the middle. CDR3 size: 13 residues. The germline V gene encodes CDR1 MNHEY and CDR2 SVGAGI. The CDR3 region has the DNA TGTGCCAGCAGTTACGCAGGGCTGTACGAGCAGTACTTC. It yields the protein CASSYAGLYEQYF.

The chain has TRBV11-1 and TRBJ2-7; D not resolved. The CDR3 consists of 16 residues. CDR1 is SGHAT, CDR2 FQDESV, per germline (reference sequence). Trimming left V 0 bases short and J 5 bases short, with 17 bases between. For the CDR3, the DNA is TGTGCCAGCAGCTTAGCCGGCGACTCATTTCGGGACGAGCAGTACTTC. As protein: CASSLAGDSFRDEQYF.

V and J are TRBV9 and TRBJ1-1, with a tentative D call TRBD1 (6 bases). V lost 0 bases and J lost 5, with 14 bases in between. Germline V gene lookup returns CDR1 SGDLS and CDR2 YYNGEE. The CDR3 sequence is 15 residues long. The CDR3 DNA is TGTGCCAGCAGCGTAGGGCAGGGGAAGATGACTGAAGCTTTCTTT. This encodes CASSVGQGKMTEAFF.

The J gene is TRBJ2-2, the V gene TRBV7-2; TRBD2 matches at 12 bases. Losses at the gene ends were 5 bases for V and 8 bases for J; bases not matched to a gene: 6. CDR1 is SGHTA and CDR2 is FQGNSA in the germline V gene. The CDR3 consists of 15 residues. The CDR3 spells CASSRLAGVGGELFF. CDR3 sequence (DNA): TGTGCCAGCAGCAGACTAGCGGGAGTTGGGGGGGAGCTGTTTTTT.

This rearrangement joins TRBV5-1 to TRBJ2-1; possibly TRBD2 for D (6 bases). The CDR3 loop spans 13 amino acids. From germline, CDR1 is SGHRS and CDR2 YFSETQ. With 2 bases removed from V and 10 bases from J, the gap between germline ends came to 13 bases. The CDR3 region is CASSFYFREEQFF. The CDR3 coding sequence is TGCGCCAGCAGCTTTTACTTTCGGGAGGAGCAGTTCTTC.

J is TRBJ2-2 and V is TRBV9, with TRBD1 matching 7 bases. Germline CDR1 and CDR2: SGDLS and YYNGEE. Trimming cost V 2 bases and J 4 bases; bases outside gene matches: 2. This CDR3 has 14 amino acids. CDR3: CASSVGQFTGELFF. As DNA, the CDR3 is TGTGCCAGCAGCGTGGGACAGTTCACCGGGGAGCTGTTTTTT.

This clone was recorded a few times. This sequence joins TRBV15 and TRBJ2-7, with a possible D match to TRBD1 (5 bases). The ends were cut back, 5 bases at V and 2 bases at J, with 10 bases in the middle. This CDR3 spans 13 amino acids. From germline, CDR1 is LNHNV and CDR2 YYDKDF (reference sequence). CDR3 amino acids: CATSAGFTYEQYF. CDR3 in DNA: TGTGCCACCAGCGCAGGGTTTACCTACGAGCAGTACTTC.

This clone appeared once. The chain couples TRBV21-1 to TRBJ1-6; the D call in the table, TRBD1, was not verified against the DNA. TRBV21-1 is described as a pseudogene. There are 18 residues in the CDR3. The CDR3 DNA is TGTGCCAGCACCGTCGGAACAGGCCCTAGCTCCTATAATTCACCCCTCCACTTT. This translates into CASTVGTGPSSYNSPLHF.

The chain is built from TRBV5-1 and TRBJ2-3; D uncertain. This CDR3 has 14 amino acids. Germline CDR1 SGHRS, CDR2 YFSETQ. Trimming removed 4 bases from V and 0 bases from J, with 9 bases in between. The CDR3 region has the DNA TGCGCCAGCAGCCTTGAGATTAGCACAGATACGCAGTATTTT. Translation: CASSLEISTDTQYF.

This clone was recorded a few times. This rearrangement joins TRBV10-3 to TRBJ1-1; 11 bases match TRBD1. The V and J ends lost 4 bases and 0 bases, in that order; junction bases with no gene match: 7. Germline CDR1 ENHRY, CDR2 SYGVKD. The CDR3 spans 17 residues. CDR3 DNA sequence: TGTGCCATCAGTGCGAGGGGACAGGGGGACTTGAACACTGAAGCTTTCTTT. It translates to CAISARGQGDLNTEAFF.

The CDR3, as DNA: TGTGCCAGCAGCTTGGGGCGGTCCGAGCAGTACTTC. As protein: CASSLGRSEQYF. V is TRBV7-2 and J is TRBJ2-7; weak D call: TRBD1 (5 bases). The CDR3 is made up of 12 amino acids. Germline loops: CDR1 SGHTA, CDR2 FQGNSA. V was pared by 3 bases and J by 6 bases, with 9 bases between.

This chain uses TRBV4-1 with TRBJ1-5; D unclear. CDR1 and CDR2 from the germline V gene are MGHRA and YSYEKL. Trimming took off 0 bases at V and 5 bases at J, with 5 bases between the two ends. CDR3 length: 13 residues. The CDR3 region has the DNA TGCGCCAGCAGCCAAGACGGGTATCAGCCCCAGCATTTT. Its translation: CASSQDGYQPQHF.

J is TRBJ2-3 and V is TRBV29-1; tentative D call: TRBD1 (5 bases). CDR3 size: 14 residues. Germline lookup yields CDR1 SQVTM and CDR2 ANQGSEA. Trimming left V 7 bases short and J 5 bases short, with 19 bases between. CDR3 sequence reads: CSATQGVVGDTQYF. CDR3 bases: TGCAGCGCTACCCAAGGGGTTGTGGGAGATACGCAGTATTTT.

This clone occurred a few times. The rearrangement uses TRBV28 and TRBJ2-4, with 8 bases lining up with TRBD1. Germline loops: CDR1 MDHEN, CDR2 SYDVKM. V lost 3 bases, J lost 3 bases, and 4 bases stayed unmatched. The CDR3 extends over 15 amino acids. CDR3 in amino acids: CASSFRGLGKNIQYF. The CDR3 DNA sequence: TGTGCCAGCAGTTTCAGGGGGCTGGGCAAAAACATTCAGTACTTC.

V gene TRBV14 combines with J gene TRBJ2-5, with 10 bases that match TRBD1. Germline loops: CDR1 SGHDN, CDR2 FVKESK. V lost 1 base to trimming and J lost 6 bases; unmatched junction nucleotides: 5. The CDR3 consists of 15 residues. DNA for the CDR3: TGTGCCAGCAGCCAAGGTCGGACAGGGGGACAGACCCAGTACTTC. Protein: CASSQGRTGGQTQYF.

The chain joins TRBV28 to TRBJ1-2; possibly TRBD1 for D (5 bases). With 10 bases removed from V and 0 bases from J, the gap between germline ends came to 12 bases. The CDR3 extends over 13 amino acids. Germline CDR1 is MDHEN and CDR2 is SYDVKM. CDR3 residues: CATHRGANYGYTF. The CDR3 DNA sequence: TGTGCCACCCACCGGGGGGCTAACTATGGCTACACCTTC.

The chain combines TRBV27 with TRBJ2-3; 8 nucleotides line up with TRBD2. This CDR3 has 15 residues. The V gene end was trimmed by 4 bases and the J gene end by 9 bases; junction bases not matched to a gene: 12. The germline V gene has CDR1 MNHEY and CDR2 SMNVEV (reference sequence). Here the CDR3 reads CASSSLTGGPRTQYF. The CDR3 coding sequence is TGTGCCAGCAGTTCCTTGACGGGAGGGCCACGGACGCAGTATTTT.

The chain combines TRBV4-1 with TRBJ2-7, with 12 bases matching TRBD2. Trimming cost V 3 bases and J 2 bases; bases outside gene matches: 5. Germline values: CDR1 MGHRA, CDR2 YSYEKL. This CDR3 is 16 amino acids long. The DNA of the CDR3 is TGCGCCAGCAGCCACTCCCCTAGCGGGGGGGCCTACGAGCAGTACTTC. Its protein is CASSHSPSGGAYEQYF.